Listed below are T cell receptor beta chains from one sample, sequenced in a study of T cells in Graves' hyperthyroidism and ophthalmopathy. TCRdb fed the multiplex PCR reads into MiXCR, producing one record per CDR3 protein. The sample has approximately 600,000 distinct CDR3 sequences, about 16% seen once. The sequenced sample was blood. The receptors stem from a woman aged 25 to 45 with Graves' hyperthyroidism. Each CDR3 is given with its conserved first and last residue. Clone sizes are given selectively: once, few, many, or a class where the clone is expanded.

CDR3 protein: CASSPLAGGPAQYEQFF; clone size: many; V gene: TRBV7-8; J gene: TRBJ2-1
CDR3 protein: CASSFAARSTEAFF; clone size: many; V gene: TRBV12-3/TRBV12-4; J gene: TRBJ1-1
CDR3 protein: CASSLEGLAGTGELFF; clone size: -; V gene: TRBV5-1; J gene: TRBJ2-2
CDR3 protein: CASSIDKVGGSGANVLTF; clone size: few; V gene: TRBV19; J gene: TRBJ2-6
CDR3 protein: CASSFNRREQYF; clone size: -; V gene: TRBV12-3/TRBV12-4; J gene: TRBJ2-7
CDR3 protein: CASSLSVASEDTQYF; clone size: few; V gene: TRBV13; J gene: TRBJ2-3
CDR3 protein: CSASVGRAYEQFF; clone size: few; V gene: TRBV20-1; J gene: TRBJ2-1
CDR3 protein: CASGLLSRRTYEQYF; clone size: many; V gene: TRBV12-5; J gene: TRBJ2-7
CDR3 protein: CASSLEGRGRLNEQFF; clone size: few; V gene: TRBV5-1; J gene: TRBJ2-1
CDR3 protein: CAWSDPDRDAYEQYF; clone size: many; V gene: TRBV30; J gene: TRBJ2-7
CDR3 protein: CASTVGGKSYEQYF; clone size: few; V gene: TRBV12-3/TRBV12-4; J gene: TRBJ2-7
CDR3 protein: CASGLDGDDEQFF; clone size: -; V gene: TRBV12-5; J gene: TRBJ2-1
CDR3 protein: CAWSGWESGNEQFF; clone size: few; V gene: TRBV30; J gene: TRBJ2-1
CDR3 protein: CASINLRETQYF; clone size: many; V gene: TRBV2; J gene: TRBJ2-5
CDR3 protein: CASSSISRGKNIQYF; clone size: many; V gene: TRBV6-2/TRBV6-3; J gene: TRBJ2-4
CDR3 protein: CASSSPGGALHEQYF; clone size: -; V gene: TRBV7-8; J gene: TRBJ2-7
CDR3 protein: CASSFNNYEQFF; clone size: -; V gene: TRBV5-4; J gene: TRBJ2-1
CDR3 protein: CASSLRGTLYQETQYF; clone size: many; V gene: TRBV7-2; J gene: TRBJ2-5
CDR3 protein: CSVVTVSRDGYTF; clone size: few; V gene: TRBV29-1; J gene: TRBJ1-2
CDR3 protein: CASSLLSTGYYGYTF; clone size: many; V gene: TRBV11-2; J gene: TRBJ1-2
CDR3 protein: CASSPLGGAMHYEQYF; clone size: -; V gene: TRBV28; J gene: TRBJ2-7
CDR3 protein: CASSAGTGHQETQYF; clone size: -; V gene: TRBV4-2; J gene: TRBJ2-5
CDR3 protein: CASSQGLAGGPNEQFF; clone size: -; V gene: TRBV9; J gene: TRBJ2-1
CDR3 protein: CASSLLLEAFF; clone size: many; V gene: TRBV28; J gene: TRBJ1-1
CDR3 protein: CASSPEPNEAFF; clone size: -; V gene: TRBV7-8; J gene: TRBJ1-1
CDR3 protein: CASSLAQGAIGNQPQHF; clone size: few; V gene: TRBV28; J gene: TRBJ1-5
CDR3 protein: CASSLLARGSNQPQHF; clone size: -; V gene: TRBV27; J gene: TRBJ1-5
CDR3 protein: CASSQDWGVTGEQYF; clone size: -; V gene: TRBV4-1; J gene: TRBJ2-7
CDR3 protein: CASSLVSQETQYF; clone size: many; V gene: TRBV5-5; J gene: TRBJ2-5
CDR3 protein: CASSLEFEQFF; clone size: many; V gene: TRBV18; J gene: TRBJ2-1
CDR3 protein: CASSLWLGDEQYF; clone size: few; V gene: TRBV12-3/TRBV12-4; J gene: TRBJ2-7
CDR3 protein: CASTPGTVSTDTQYF; clone size: few; V gene: TRBV19; J gene: TRBJ2-3
CDR3 protein: CASSFGRVEQYF; clone size: many; V gene: TRBV12-3/TRBV12-4; J gene: TRBJ2-7
CDR3 protein: CSPGQGIHEQYF; clone size: many; V gene: TRBV20-1; J gene: TRBJ2-7
CDR3 protein: CASSDRHGGNTIYF; clone size: -; V gene: TRBV9; J gene: TRBJ1-3
CDR3 protein: CASSHRASMTEAFF; clone size: many; V gene: TRBV12-3/TRBV12-4; J gene: TRBJ1-1
CDR3 protein: CAISAGAEKIYEQYF; clone size: many; V gene: TRBV10-3; J gene: TRBJ2-7